The 28 T cell receptor beta chains listed next were all sequenced from one sample in a study of identical twins. TCRdb reanalysed the 5' RACE reads using MiXCR and keeps one entry per CDR3 protein. Of 200,000 to 300,000 distinct CDR3 sequences in the sample, 12% were seen once. Separately, the same data were catalogued under a study of yellow fever vaccine responses in identical twins.

Source material: memory (CD45RO+) T cells sorted from blood. These receptors all come from a woman between 18 and 30 years old in good health.

There are a few counts of this clonotype. CDR3 DNA: TGTGCCAGCAGGATACTAGCGGGGGGCACAGATACGCAGTATTTT. This translates into CASRILAGGTDTQYF. This chain joins TRBV12-3 or TRBV12-4 and TRBJ2-3; 11 positions agree with TRBD2. CDR3 length: 15 residues. Losses at the gene ends were 6 bases for V and 1 base for J; bases not matched to a gene: 3.

This clonotype was detected a few times. V gene TRBV28 combines with J gene TRBJ1-1; D unresolved. Germline V CDR1 and CDR2: MDHEN, SYDVKM. Between the trimmed V and J ends, which lost 5 bases and 2 bases, there was a span of 12 bases. The CDR3 extends over 14 amino acids. CDR3 loop: CASSPRVRNTEAFF. CDR3 nucleotide sequence: TGTGCCAGCAGTCCAAGGGTCAGAAACACTGAAGCTTTCTTT.

The CDR3 region is CASSYSNYEQYF. The CDR3 region has the DNA TGTGCCAGCAGTTACTCGAACTACGAGCAGTACTTC. The gene calls are TRBV6-2 or TRBV6-3 and TRBJ2-7, with D uncertain. Per germline, CDR1 MNHEY and CDR2 SVGEGT. The ends were cut back, 0 bases at V and 3 bases at J, with 3 bases in the middle. The CDR3 spans 12 residues.

There are a few counts of this clonotype. The rearrangement uses TRBV7-9 and TRBJ2-5; 7 bases are a match to TRBD1. This CDR3 is 15 amino acids long. V was clipped by 10 bases and J by 5 bases; unmatched bases: 16. CDR1 SEHNR and CDR2 FQNEAQ come from the germline V gene (reference sequence). The CDR3 nucleotides are TGTGCCACCCCCCGGGACAGATTGTTGTGGGAGACCCAGTACTTC. Amino acid sequence: CATPRDRLLWETQYF.

V usage is TRBV7-2 and J usage is TRBJ2-7, with 9 positions matching TRBD1. In germline, CDR1 is SGHTA, CDR2 FQGNSA. The CDR3 sequence is 15 residues long. V lost 5 bases, J lost 1 base, and 6 bases stayed unmatched. CDR3 nucleotide sequence: TGTGCCAGCAGCCCCGGGACAGGGACGTCCTACGAGCAGTACTTC. Its translation: CASSPGTGTSYEQYF.

The genes are TRBV3-1 and TRBJ2-7; 12 nucleotides line up with TRBD1. Germline CDR1 LGHDT, CDR2 YNNKEL (reference sequence). Unmatched junction bases numbered 5, after V lost 1 base and J lost 7 bases. The CDR3 spans 15 residues. For the CDR3, the DNA is TGTGCCAGCAGCCAAGGGGACAGGGGGCCAGGGGAGCAGTACTTC. Amino acid sequence: CASSQGDRGPGEQYF.

V is TRBV20-1 and J is TRBJ1-3; D gene unclear. Germline V gene sequence: CDR1 DFQATT, CDR2 SNEGSKA (reference sequence). Trimming pared 5 bases from V and 2 bases from J, leaving 10 bases between. This CDR3 region has 13 residues. The CDR3 reads CSADGGAGNTIYF. The DNA for the CDR3 is TGCAGTGCTGACGGTGGAGCTGGAAACACCATATATTTT.

This clonotype has at least ten counts. The CDR3 DNA is TGTGCCACCAGCAGAGGGGAGGGGAAGGGTAGTGAAGAGACCCAGTACTTC. It encodes CATSRGEGKGSEETQYF. The chain links TRBV15 to TRBJ2-5; TRBD2 matches at 7 bases. V lost 1 base, J lost 3 bases, and 11 bases stayed unmatched. Germline V gene data show CDR1 as LNHNV and CDR2 as YYDKDF (reference sequence). The CDR3 spans 17 residues.

This clonotype was observed a few times. V usage is TRBV27 and J usage is TRBJ2-1, with 7 bases identical to TRBD2. The germline V gene has CDR1 MNHEY and CDR2 SMNVEV (reference sequence). CDR3 length: 14 residues. Trimming took 6 bases from V and 1 from J; bases not matched to a gene: 3. The CDR3 sequence is CASRAGGSYNEQFF. CDR3 DNA: TGTGCCAGCAGAGCCGGGGGGTCCTACAATGAGCAGTTCTTC.

V is TRBV20-1 and J is TRBJ1-1; D not resolved. With 6 bases removed from V and 4 bases from J, the gap between germline ends came to 15 bases. The CDR3 covers 13 residues. The V gene's germline CDR1 is DFQATT and CDR2 SNEGSKA (reference sequence). CDR3 amino acids: CSATGPKGTEAFF. The CDR3 DNA reads TGCAGTGCCACCGGGCCGAAAGGCACTGAAGCTTTCTTT.

This clonotype has just a few counts. The V and J genes are TRBV7-9 and TRBJ2-1; 7 nucleotides line up with TRBD1. The germline V gene has CDR1 SEHNR and CDR2 FQNEAQ (reference sequence). This CDR3 contains 14 residues. Trimming cost V 4 bases and J 8 bases; bases outside gene matches: 8. The CDR3 loop reads CASSSIDRVDEQFF. The CDR3 region has the DNA TGTGCCAGCAGCTCAATTGACAGGGTCGATGAGCAGTTCTTC.

This chain uses TRBV7-2 with TRBJ2-1; D gene unclear. Trimming stripped 1 base from V and 15 bases from J, with 16 bases between. The CDR3 has 13 amino acids. Germline V gene sequence: CDR1 SGHTA, CDR2 FQGNSA. The CDR3 bases are TGTGCCAGCAGCTTAGAGACCGCCAGTCGTACGTTCTTC. Protein product: CASSLETASRTFF.

This chain links TRBV11-2 with TRBJ2-7; TRBD1 matches 11 bases. In germline, CDR1 is SGHAT, CDR2 FQNNGV. The J segment lost 4 bases and the V segment lost 2 bases, leaving 4 bases of the junction unmatched. This CDR3 has 15 amino acids. CDR3 protein: CASSLLGQGAYEQYF. CDR3 in DNA: TGTGCCAGCAGCTTACTCGGACAGGGGGCTTACGAGCAGTACTTC.

This clonotype has more than one count but fewer than ten. V usage is TRBV7-2 and J usage is TRBJ2-5; 9 positions match TRBD2. V lost 0 bases to trimming and J lost 9 bases; unmatched junction nucleotides: 2. The germline gives CDR1 SGHTA, CDR2 FQGNSA. The length of the CDR3 is 13 residues. The CDR3 nucleotides are TGTGCCAGCAGCTTAGCGGCGGGAGGGGCCCAGTACTTC. Translation: CASSLAAGGAQYF. Based on the CDR3 plus reference TRBV7-2 and TRBJ2-5, the full variable domain is GAGVSQSPSNKVTEKGKDVELRCDPISGHTALYWYRQSLGQGLEFLIYFQGNSAPDKSGLPSDRFSAERTGGSVSTLTIQRTQQEDSAVYLCASSLAAGGAQYFGPGTRLLVL.

This clonotype appeared a few times. The chain employs TRBV20-1 and TRBJ2-1, with 12 bases fitting TRBD2. CDR3 length: 15 residues. Trimming at V came to 4 bases and at J to 5 bases, leaving 6 bases not matched to a gene. Germline V gives CDR1 DFQATT, CDR2 SNEGSKA (reference sequence). The CDR3 is CSAIPTSGGNNEQFF. For the CDR3, the DNA is TGCAGTGCTATCCCGACTAGCGGGGGAAACAATGAGCAGTTCTTC.

V is TRBV27 and J is TRBJ2-2; TRBD2 matches 13 bases. The germline gives CDR1 MNHEY, CDR2 SMNVEV (reference sequence). V shed 5 bases and J 4 bases; nucleotides not matched to a gene: 7. There are 17 residues in the CDR3. The CDR3 spells CASSKKGLAGSTGELFF. DNA of the CDR3: TGTGCCAGCAGTAAAAAGGGACTAGCGGGAAGCACCGGGGAGCTGTTTTTT.

This clonotype was observed many times. The chain joins TRBV10-3 to TRBJ2-7; TRBD2 aligns across 7 bases. CDR1 is ENHRY, CDR2 SYGVKD, per germline. V shed 3 bases and J 0 bases; nucleotides not matched to a gene: 8. This CDR3 spans 16 amino acids. The CDR3, as DNA: TGTGCCATCAGTGACCCGGGGAGGGGAAGCTCCTACGAGCAGTACTTC. This codes for CAISDPGRGSSYEQYF.

This sequence joins TRBV6-2 or TRBV6-3 and TRBJ2-1; TRBD2 aligns across 14 bases. Germline V lookup: CDR1 MNHEY, CDR2 SVGEGT. Unmatched junction bases numbered 9, after V lost 2 bases and J lost 3 bases. The CDR3 has 19 amino acids. CDR3 nucleotides: TGTGCCAGCAGTTACCCGACTAGCGGGAGGGAGAGAGACTACAATGAGCAGTTCTTC. It encodes CASSYPTSGRERDYNEQFF.

In this sample, this clonotype turned up a few times. This chain connects TRBV7-9 to TRBJ1-2; TRBD1 might be the D (5 bases). CDR3 size: 16 residues. CDR1 and CDR2 from the germline V gene are SEHNR and FQNEAQ (reference sequence). V lost 0 bases to trimming and J lost 4 bases, with 15 bases between them. The CDR3 nucleotides are TGTGCCAGCAGCTTAGCGATGGGACCGACACTCTATGGCTACACCTTC. This codes for CASSLAMGPTLYGYTF.

This clonotype was counted many times. This sequence joins TRBV20-1 and TRBJ2-3; 9 nucleotides line up with TRBD2. The germline V gene encodes CDR1 DFQATT and CDR2 SNEGSKA (reference sequence). CDR3 length equals 16 residues. V shed 3 bases, J shed 3 bases, and the junction held 10 bases outside the gene matches. The CDR3 DNA sequence: TGCAGTGCTAGCAGACTAGCGGAGAAGGTTACAGATACGCAGTATTTT. As protein: CSASRLAEKVTDTQYF.

The rearrangement uses TRBV20-1 and TRBJ1-2, with D possibly matching TRBD1 (5 bases). CDR1 and CDR2 (germline): DFQATT, SNEGSKA (reference sequence). The CDR3 spans 13 residues. Here the CDR3 reads CSGVGGGWYGYTF. The CDR3 DNA reads as TGCAGCGGGGTCGGGGGGGGATGGTATGGCTACACCTTC.

Many counts were recorded for this clonotype. J is TRBJ2-1 and V is TRBV18; 11 bases agree with TRBD2. The V and J ends lost 5 bases and 4 bases, in that order; junction bases with no gene match: 7. Germline V CDR1 and CDR2: KGHSH, LQKENI. The CDR3 has 16 amino acids. DNA of the CDR3: TGTGCCAGCTCATTTGGGACTAGCGGAATATACAATGAGCAGTTCTTC. Protein sequence: CASSFGTSGIYNEQFF.

This clonotype was observed many times. The chain has TRBV7-9 and TRBJ1-1; D not resolved. Trimming removed 0 bases at V and 4 bases at J, with 6 bases between. CDR1 is SEHNR, CDR2 FQNEAQ, per germline (reference sequence). The length of the CDR3 is 13 residues. The CDR3 DNA follows: TGTGCCAGCAGCTTAGCCGTCGGCACTGAAGCTTTCTTT. This translates into CASSLAVGTEAFF. Full variable domain (rest looked up from reference TRBV7-9 and TRBJ1-1): DTGVSQNPRHKITKRGQNVTFRCDPISEHNRLYWYRQTLGQGPEFLTYFQNEAQLEKSRLLSDRFSAERPKGSFSTLEIQRTEQGDSAMYLCASSLAVGTEAFFGQGTRLTVV.

This clonotype occurred many times. The V and J genes are TRBV4-3 and TRBJ2-1, with unresolved D. In germline, CDR1 is LGHNA, CDR2 YSLEER. Trimming left V 0 bases short and J 3 bases short, with 9 bases between. The CDR3 is 15 residues long. CDR3 nucleotides: TGCGCCAGCAGCCAAGAAATGGAGCTCTACAATGAGCAGTTCTTC. This codes for CASSQEMELYNEQFF.

CDR3 nucleotide sequence: TGCAGTGCGGAAAGGCTGCCCCGCGCTCTCTCAGGGACCCAGTACTTC. Amino acid sequence: CSAERLPRALSGTQYF. The rearrangement uses TRBV20-1 and TRBJ2-5, with D unclear. CDR1 DFQATT and CDR2 SNEGSKA come from the germline V gene (reference sequence). V was clipped by 6 bases and J by 7 bases, with 27 bases between them. The CDR3 is 16 residues long.

There are a few counts of this clonotype. The V and J genes are TRBV6-1 and TRBJ2-7, with TRBD1 matching over 8 bases. Germline V lookup: CDR1 MNHNS, CDR2 SASEGT. The CDR3 runs 14 residues. The junction had 1 base not matched to a gene; V was cut back by 0 bases and J by 3 bases. The CDR3 nucleotides read TGTGCCAGCAGTGAAGCAACAGGGGGCTACGAGCAGTACTTC. It is translated as CASSEATGGYEQYF.

Here the CDR3 reads CASSSVITGELFF. The CDR3 DNA follows: TGTGCCAGCAGCTCCGTAATTACCGGGGAGCTGTTTTTT. The chain recombines TRBV6-1 with TRBJ2-2; D unclear. Per germline, CDR1 MNHNS and CDR2 SASEGT. Trimming took 6 bases from V and 5 from J, leaving 10 bases between them. This CDR3 comprises 13 residues.

This clonotype showed up just a few times. The chain uses TRBV11-3 and TRBJ2-2, with 8 bases lining up with TRBD2. J lost 6 bases, V lost 8 bases, and 8 bases had no gene match. Looked up from germline, CDR1 is SGHNT and CDR2 is YENEEA. CDR3 length: 14 residues. The CDR3 is CASSREGVPGELFF. CDR3 bases: TGTGCCAGCTCTCGGGAGGGGGTGCCCGGGGAGCTGTTTTTT.